This T cell receptor beta chain was identified during a study of shared clonotypes between healthy human individuals. CDR1 SGHDT and CDR2 YYEEEE come from the germline V gene. Trimming took 4 bases from V and 5 from J, leaving 15 bases between them. CDR3 length: 15 amino acids. Deep-level running was used for the assay. Using roughly 180 ng DNA, 25,000 to 35,000 T cell genomes, the sorted-subset replicate PCRs were run. The assay was immunoSEQ multiplex PCR, and TCRdb's table has in-frame clones only and misses some. The sample yields approximately 2.5 million clones, 80% to 95% seen once. The sequencing input was naive CD4+ T cells from PBMCs. Subset of the sample: CD45RA+ positively selected. The source is a man between 18 and 29 years old in good health. Some clones in this sample may be carry-over from other donors' samples. The chain links TRBV5-6 to TRBJ1-4; D unresolved. CDR3 in amino acids: CASSGREKGNEKLFF. CDR3 DNA sequence: TGTGCCAGCAGCGGACGGGAGAAGGGCAATGAAAAACTGTTTTTT.